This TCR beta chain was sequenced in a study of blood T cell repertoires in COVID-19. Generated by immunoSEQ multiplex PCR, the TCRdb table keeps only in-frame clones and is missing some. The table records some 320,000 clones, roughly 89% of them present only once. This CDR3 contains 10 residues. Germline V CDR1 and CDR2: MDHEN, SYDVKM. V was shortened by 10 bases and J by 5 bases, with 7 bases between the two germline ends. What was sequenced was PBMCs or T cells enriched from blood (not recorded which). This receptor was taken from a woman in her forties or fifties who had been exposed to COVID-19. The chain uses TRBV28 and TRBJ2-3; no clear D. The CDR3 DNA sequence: TGTGCCACGAGGAGAGATACGCAGTATTTT. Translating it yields CATRRDTQYF.